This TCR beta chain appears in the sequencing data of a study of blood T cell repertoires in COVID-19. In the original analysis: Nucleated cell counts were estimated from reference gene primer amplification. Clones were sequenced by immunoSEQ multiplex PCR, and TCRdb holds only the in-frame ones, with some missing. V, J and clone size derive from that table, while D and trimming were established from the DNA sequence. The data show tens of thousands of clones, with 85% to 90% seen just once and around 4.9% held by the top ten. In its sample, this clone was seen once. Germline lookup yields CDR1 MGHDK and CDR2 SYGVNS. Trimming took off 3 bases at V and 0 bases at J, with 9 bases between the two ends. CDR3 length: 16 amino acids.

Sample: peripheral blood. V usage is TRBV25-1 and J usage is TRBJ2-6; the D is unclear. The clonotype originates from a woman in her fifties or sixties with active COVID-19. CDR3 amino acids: CASSDRHLSGANVLTF. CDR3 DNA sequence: TGTGCCAGCAGTGATAGACACCTCTCTGGGGCCAACGTCCTGACTTTC.